Listed below are T cell receptor beta chains from one sample, sequenced in a study of blood T cell repertoires in COVID-19. Assay used: immunoSEQ multiplex PCR; TCRdb lists only in-frame clones, some missing. The data hold 150,000 to 200,000 clones, with 80% observed a single time. The sample taken for sequencing was peripheral blood. Receptors were obtained from a man aged 55 to 69 with acute or convalescent COVID-19. CDR3s leave out the opening cysteine and the closing phenylalanine or tryptophan.

TRBV3-1/TRBV3-2 | ASSQDGGGGNTIY
TRBV12-3/TRBV12-4 | ASSNPGNSPLH
TRBV27 | ASRELAGGSYEQY
TRBV24-1 | ATSGGGSSYNEQF
TRBV7-2 | ASTPQTGFNEQF
TRBV5-1 | ASSLASAGVDGYT
TRBV5-1 | ASSLTPGTSGVYQETQY
TRBV5-6 | ASSLSSGIGEQF
TRBV20-1 | SASSSGMNTEAF
TRBV12-3/TRBV12-4 | ASSPSAGYGYT
TRBV3-1/TRBV3-2 | ASSQSSYEQY
TRBV4-3 | ASSQDRADNSPLH
TRBV10-3 | TISESAINEQF
TRBV6-6 | ASSSTSGQAGNTIY
TRBV3-1/TRBV3-2 | ASRLGTANSPLH
TRBV7-8 | ASSLALGLGYGYT
TRBV3-1/TRBV3-2 | ASSPGTANTGELF